This T cell receptor (beta chain) is drawn from a study of OX40 agonist ivuxolimab in advanced cancers. At the level of the whole study: Ivuxolimab, which targeted the costimulatory receptor OX40 (CD134), was an agonistic, fully human IgG2 monoclonal antibody. Intravenous ivuxolimab was administered to patients every 2 weeks at six dose levels: 0.01, 0.1, 0.3, 1.5, 3 and 10 mg/kg. Among the 50 to 55 dose-escalation patients, approximately 20 had hepatocellular carcinoma, roughly 15 melanoma, 9 renal cell carcinoma and 9 head and neck cancer. In the dose-escalation cohort, 70% to 85% of patients were male, and the mean age was around 60 years, with a range of about 23 to 90. Patients were allowed to have had prior anti-PD-1, anti-PD-L1 or anti-CTLA-4 therapy, and approximately 43% of the dose-escalation patients had previously received checkpoint inhibitors. Partial responses were achieved by three dose-escalation patients, of whom one had hepatocellular carcinoma and two had cutaneous melanoma. The purpose of peripheral TCRbeta sequencing was to test whether ivuxolimab changed TCR sequence diversity and led to clonal T-cell expansion. The paper reports the monotherapy dose-escalation portion (N of about 50 patients) of the phase I ivuxolimab trial.

To sequence the TCRbeta CDR3 region, genomic DNA was isolated from the sorted cells. TCRbeta CDR3 regions were sequenced using the immunoSEQ Assay. Imported from immuneACCESS, the table was reduced by TCRdb to in-frame sequences with V and J called. These copies leave out some clones; in studies compared against another copy, an unresolved V gene accounts for under half, and the cause of the remainder is not known. The sample includes about 70,000 clones, with roughly 80% observed a single time. The ten top clones hold around 6.7% of the sample. The junction shows trimming of 5 bases on V and 3 bases on J, plus 16 bases between the germline ends. Via the germline V gene, CDR1 is MNHEY and CDR2 SVGAGI. From cysteine to phenylalanine, the CDR3 is 15 amino acids long. The entry retains the CDR3 DNA only, 45 bases that are in frame from base 1. Patients with a history of autoimmune disease or receiving systemic immunosuppression were excluded from the trial. Peripheral blood for TCR sequencing was collected from all dose cohorts at baseline, on cycle 4 day 1, and on cycle 7 day 1. The samples were drawn from a first-in-human, open-label, multicenter phase I dose-escalation trial of ivuxolimab. Adults with locally advanced or metastatic melanoma, renal cell carcinoma, hepatocellular carcinoma or head and neck squamous cell carcinoma were enrolled in the trial. CD4+ and CD8+ T cells were sorted separately from peripheral blood before TCR sequencing.

Details on this clone: No antigen is known for it. The record has no base qualities; no much larger clone is one base away.

Overall study outcomes, separate from this receptor: At doses from 0.1 to 3.0 mg/kg, clonal expansion was seen in both CD4+ and CD8+ blood T cells between baseline and week 6. After ivuxolimab, expanded clones were on average more numerous among CD8+ T cells than among CD4+ T cells. Which antigens the clonally expanded peripheral T cells were specific for was not determined. In the 0.1-3.0 mg/kg groups, partial responders had among the lowest normalized peripheral clonal expansion, particularly in CD8+ T cells. Low levels of normalized T-cell clonal expansion were also shown by some nonresponding patients.

This TCR came from an adult with an advanced solid tumor such as melanoma, head and neck, liver or kidney cancer. The rearrangement combines TRBV6-5 with TRBJ1-2; the D gene identity is not certain. The sequencing used CD4+ or CD8+ T cells sorted from blood, collected in a trial of the OX40 agonist ivuxolimab. The DNA sequence follows: TGTGCCAGCAGTGGGGTAGGAGGGCTCCACTATGGCTACACCTTC. It specifies CASSGVGGLHYGYTF.